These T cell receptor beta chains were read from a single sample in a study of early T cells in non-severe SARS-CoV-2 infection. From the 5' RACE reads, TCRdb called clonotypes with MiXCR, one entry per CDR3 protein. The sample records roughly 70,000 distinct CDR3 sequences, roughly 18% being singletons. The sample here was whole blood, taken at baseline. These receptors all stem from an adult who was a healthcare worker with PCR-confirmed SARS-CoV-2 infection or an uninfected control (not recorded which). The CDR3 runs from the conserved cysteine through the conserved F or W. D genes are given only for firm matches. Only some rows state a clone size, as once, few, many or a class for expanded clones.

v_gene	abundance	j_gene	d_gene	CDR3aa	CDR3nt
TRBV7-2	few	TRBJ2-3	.	CASSFGSGADTQYF	TGTGCCAGCAGCTTCGGTTCTGGCGCAGATACGCAGTATTTT
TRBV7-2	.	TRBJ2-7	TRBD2	CASSLSGADAGRDQYF	TGTGCCAGCAGCTTAAGCGGGGCGGACGCCGGGCGCGACCAGTACTTC
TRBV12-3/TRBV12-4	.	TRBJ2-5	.	CASRAGTNQETQYF	TGTGCCAGTCGTGCGGGAACAAACCAAGAGACCCAGTACTTC
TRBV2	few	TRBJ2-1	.	CASRDQGKDEQFF	TGTGCCAGCAGAGACCAGGGGAAGGATGAGCAGTTCTTC
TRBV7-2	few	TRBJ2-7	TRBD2	CASSLPGGTYEQYF	TGTGCCAGCAGCCTACCGGGAGGAACCTACGAGCAGTACTTC
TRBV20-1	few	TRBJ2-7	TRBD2	CSARDATSAASYEQYF	TGCAGTGCTAGAGACGCGACTAGCGCTGCCTCCTACGAGCAGTACTTC
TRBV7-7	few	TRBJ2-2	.	CASSLAPTGNTGELFF	TGTGCCAGCAGCTTAGCGCCGACAGGAAACACCGGGGAGCTGTTTTTT
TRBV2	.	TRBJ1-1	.	CASSEDRLNTEAFF	TGTGCCAGCAGTGAGGACAGATTGAACACTGAAGCTTTCTTT
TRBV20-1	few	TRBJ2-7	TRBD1	CSARDYRGFSYEQYF	TGCAGTGCTAGAGACTACAGGGGATTCTCCTACGAGCAGTACTTC
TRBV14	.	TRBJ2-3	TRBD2	CASSPSGTSGRFADTQYF	TGTGCCAGCAGCCCCTCCGGGACTAGCGGGAGATTCGCAGATACGCAGTATTTT
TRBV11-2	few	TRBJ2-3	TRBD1	CASSQGANTQYF	TGTGCCAGCTCCCAGGGGGCAAATACGCAGTATTTT
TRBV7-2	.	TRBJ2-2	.	CASSLAFGAENTGELFF	TGTGCCAGCAGCTTAGCGTTCGGGGCTGAGAACACCGGGGAGCTGTTTTTT
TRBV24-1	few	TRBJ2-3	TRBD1	CATQDRGFDTQYF	TGTGCCACCCAGGACAGGGGATTCGATACGCAGTATTTT
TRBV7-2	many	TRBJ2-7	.	CASRKGRSSYEQYF	TGTGCCAGCAGGAAGGGCCGTAGCTCCTACGAGCAGTACTTC
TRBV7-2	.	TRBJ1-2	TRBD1	CASSQRQGAYGYTF	TGTGCCAGCAGCCAAAGACAGGGGGCATATGGCTACACCTTC
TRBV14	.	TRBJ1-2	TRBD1	CASSRQKGQEYMYGYTF	TGTGCCAGCAGCCGCCAGAAAGGACAGGAGTATATGTATGGCTACACCTTC
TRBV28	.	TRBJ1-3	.	CASSMVSTGNTIYF	TGTGCCAGCAGTATGGTCTCCACTGGAAACACCATATATTTT
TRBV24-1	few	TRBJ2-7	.	CATSDPRRDTTRGYEQYF	TGTGCCACCAGTGATCCCCGGAGGGACACAACCCGGGGCTACGAGCAGTACTTC
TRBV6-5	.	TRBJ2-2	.	CASSYRGGRSGELFF	TGTGCCAGCAGCTACAGGGGAGGGAGGTCCGGGGAGCTGTTTTTT
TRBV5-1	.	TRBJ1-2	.	CASSLAGGYGYTF	TGCGCCAGCAGCTTGGCGGGGGGCTATGGCTACACCTTC
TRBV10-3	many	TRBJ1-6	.	CAISAGTYNSPLHF	TGTGCCATCAGTGCGGGGACATATAATTCACCCCTCCACTTT
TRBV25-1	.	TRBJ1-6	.	CASSEQGSYNSPLHF	TGTGCCAGCAGTGAACAGGGTTCCTATAATTCACCCCTCCACTTT
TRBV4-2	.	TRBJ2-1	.	CASSQEWASNEQFF	TGTGCCAGCAGCCAAGAATGGGCTAGTAATGAGCAGTTCTTC
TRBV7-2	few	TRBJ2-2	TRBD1	CASRLDRGTGELFF	TGTGCCAGCAGACTGGACAGGGGAACCGGGGAGCTGTTTTTT